Listed here are 21 T cell receptor beta chains from one sample, sequenced in a study of regulatory T cells in long-lasting Graves disease (dated by TCRdb to the early 2020s). Library construction relied on multiplex PCR. The sequencer was an Illumina HiSeq 4000. CDR3 regions were amplified by Arm-PCR with iRepertoire HTBI primers to construct TCR beta libraries. TCRdb took the public reads, trimmed them with fastp at Q25, ran MiXCR for clone calling and kept in-frame beta chains. Each CDR3 protein appears once, grouped with its most common genes and DNA. This sample comprises roughly 490,000 distinct CDR3 sequences, around a fifth of them detected only once. The leading ten clones occupy around 14% of the sample. Explained via the paper, the time point label denotes: persistent/refractory GD, antithyroid drugs over 5 years with positive TRAb. For both TCR sequencing and RNA sequencing, RNA was extracted from PBMCs in TRIzol.

The sequences come from peripheral blood mononuclear cells (PBMCs), collected when the disease was refractory, from a patient treated with antithyroid drugs. The receptors were sampled from a female donor with Graves disease.

This CDR3 reads CASLVAGANVLTF. The DNA of the CDR3 is TGTGCCAGCCTAGTGGCTGGGGCCAACGTCCTGACTTTC. V gene TRBV18 combines with J gene TRBJ2-6; D gene uncertain. Trimming left V 8 bases short and J 2 bases short, with 7 bases between. This CDR3 has 13 residues. Germline CDR1 and CDR2: KGHSH and LQKENI.

V usage is TRBV6-1 and J usage is TRBJ1-1, with D unresolved. This CDR3 region has 12 residues. Trimming shortened V by 1 base and J by 5 bases, and 5 bases separated the two germline ends. The germline V gene has CDR1 MNHNS and CDR2 SASEGT. The CDR3 loop is CASSEVWTEAFF. CDR3 nucleotides: TGTGCCAGCAGTGAAGTGTGGACTGAAGCTTTCTTT.

The chain combines TRBV7-2 with TRBJ2-1, with 8 bases that match TRBD1. V gave up 5 bases and J gave up 2 bases; unmatched junction bases: 5. Per germline, CDR1 SGHTA and CDR2 FQGNSA. The CDR3 loop spans 15 amino acids. The DNA for the CDR3 is TGTGCCAGCAGCAAGGACAGGGTTACCTACAATGAGCAGTTCTTC. The encoded protein is CASSKDRVTYNEQFF.

This clonotype has ten or more counts. The rearrangement uses TRBV29-1 and TRBJ2-2, with D uncertain. The CDR3 is 11 residues long. Germline CDR1 SQVTM, CDR2 ANQGSEA. V shed 4 bases and J shed 2 bases, with 2 bases lying between them. The CDR3 loop reads CSVGNTGELFF. CDR3 DNA sequence: TGCAGCGTTGGAAACACCGGGGAGCTGTTTTTT.

This clonotype was detected ten times or more. The rearrangement links TRBV28 to TRBJ2-5; the match to TRBD2 covers 7 bases. The trim removed 6 bases at V and 4 bases at J, leaving 14 bases unmatched. CDR1 and CDR2 (germline): MDHEN, SYDVKM. This CDR3 has 16 residues. DNA of the CDR3: TGTGCCAGCAGGATCCGCTTTGCGGGAGATCGAGAGACCCAGTACTTC. Its protein is CASRIRFAGDRETQYF.

This clonotype occurred a few times. The J gene is TRBJ1-2, the V gene TRBV9; the D gene is possibly TRBD1 (6 bases). The CDR3 totals 14 residues. Trimming pared 4 bases from V and 4 bases from J, leaving 14 bases between. Germline CDR1 is SGDLS and CDR2 is YYNGEE. DNA for the CDR3: TGTGCCAGCAGCCCCCAACAGGGTTCCTATGGCTACACCTTC. It translates to CASSPQQGSYGYTF.

The CDR3 coding sequence is TGTGCCAGTCCTAGGAGGGACAGTGTCTACGAGCAGTACTTC. Its translation: CASPRRDSVYEQYF. This chain connects TRBV19 to TRBJ2-7; perhaps TRBD1 as D (7 bases). CDR1 is LNHDA and CDR2 is SQIVND in the germline V gene (reference sequence). V shed 8 bases and J shed 3 bases, with 17 bases lying between them. CDR3 length equals 14 residues.

The chain has TRBV20-1 and TRBJ1-2, with 7 bases identical to TRBD1. The CDR3 extends over 14 amino acids. CDR1 DFQATT and CDR2 SNEGSKA come from the germline V gene (reference sequence). Unmatched junction bases numbered 6, after V lost 3 bases and J lost 2 bases. CDR3 bases: TGCAGTGCTAGTGGAAGGACAGGCAACTATGGCTACACCTTC. Amino acid sequence: CSASGRTGNYGYTF.

In regard to this clonotype: A read error may explain this, as a much larger clone is one base away. The rearrangement uses TRBV20-1 and TRBJ2-2, with D hard to call. Trimming took off 2 bases at V and 0 bases at J, with 4 bases between the two ends. This CDR3 contains 13 residues. Germline V CDR1 and CDR2: DFQATT, SNEGSKA (reference sequence). Here the CDR3 reads CSARMTNTGELFF. The CDR3, as DNA: TGCAGTGCTAGAATGACGAACACCGGGGAGCTGTTTTTT.

V usage is TRBV12-3 or TRBV12-4 and J usage is TRBJ2-7; TRBD1 agrees at 7 bases. The V gene end was trimmed by 5 bases and the J gene end by 0 bases; junction bases not matched to a gene: 4. The CDR3 loop spans 14 amino acids. The CDR3 here is CASSTGTDSYEQYF. The CDR3 DNA reads TGTGCCAGCAGTACCGGGACAGACTCCTACGAGCAGTACTTC.

This clonotype has a count of ten or more. This chain uses TRBV19 with TRBJ2-7; the match to TRBD1 covers 7 bases. The CDR3 is made up of 16 amino acids. Germline-derived CDR1 and CDR2 are LNHDA and SQIVND (reference sequence). With V trimmed by 0 bases and J by 6 bases, 11 bases remained unmatched. The CDR3 nucleotides are TGTGCCAGTAGTATAGAATACGGACAGGACCTCCGCGAGCAGTACTTC. It codes for CASSIEYGQDLREQYF. Looking up the rest from reference TRBV19 and TRBJ2-7 gives the full variable domain: DGGITQSPKYLFRKEGQNVTLSCEQNLNHDAMYWYRQDPGQGLRLIYYSQIVNDFQKGDIAEGYSVSREKKESFPLTVTSAQKNPTAFYLCASSIEYGQDLREQYFGPGTRLTVT.

This clonotype has a handful of counts. The J gene is TRBJ2-3, the V gene TRBV3-1; D call uncertain. The germline V gene encodes CDR1 LGHDT and CDR2 YNNKEL (reference sequence). V gave up 3 bases and J gave up 0 bases, with 7 bases separating them. The CDR3 loop spans 14 amino acids. The CDR3 sequence: CASSQTLSTDTQYF. The CDR3 coding sequence is TGTGCCAGCAGCCAGACACTAAGCACAGATACGCAGTATTTT.

This clonotype was counted ten times or more. This chain links TRBV6-5 with TRBJ1-4, with D uncertain. V was clipped by 2 bases and J by 5 bases, with 18 bases between them. Per the germline V gene, CDR1 is MNHEY and CDR2 is SVGAGI. This CDR3 has 17 residues. The CDR3 protein is CASSYDRRRAVNEKLFF. The CDR3 region has the DNA TGTGCCAGCAGTTACGACCGACGACGGGCTGTCAATGAAAAACTGTTTTTT.

A note on this clonotype: At one end, the junction sequence differs from germline, possibly due to a read error. The rearrangement uses TRBV7-2 and TRBJ2-2, with D uncertain. CDR1 is SGHTA, CDR2 FQGNSA, per germline. The CDR3 has 17 residues. In nucleotides, the CDR3 is TGTGCCAGCAACTTAATAGGTTCAAGCAGCTACACCGGGGAGCTGTTTTTT. Its translation: CASNLIGSSSYTGELFF. The full variable domain, with the rest looked up from reference TRBV7-2 and TRBJ2-2, is GAGVSQSPSNKVTEKGKDVELRCDPISGHTALYWYRQSLGQGLEFLIYFQGNSAPDKSGLPSDRFSAERTGGSVSTLTIQRTQQEDSAVYLCASNLIGSSSYTGELFFGEGSRLTVL.

The chain has TRBV18 and TRBJ1-6, with unresolved D. This CDR3 comprises 14 residues. V was clipped by 3 bases and J by 8 bases, with 11 bases between them. Germline V CDR1 and CDR2: KGHSH, LQKENI. The CDR3 nucleotides read TGTGCCAGCTCACCCCAGAATACAGATTCACCCCTCCACTTT. Encoded protein: CASSPQNTDSPLHF. Full variable domain (remainder filled in from reference TRBV18 and TRBJ1-6): NAGVMQNPRHLVRRRGQEARLRCSPMKGHSHVYWYRQLPEEGLKFMVYLQKENIIDESGMPKERFSAEFPKEGPSILRIQQVVRGDSAAYFCASSPQNTDSPLHFGNGTRLTVT.

The rearrangement links TRBV4-2 to TRBJ1-2, with TRBD1 matching over 7 bases. CDR3 length equals 14 residues. Germline V gene lookup returns CDR1 LGHNA and CDR2 YNFKEQ. V lost 0 bases to trimming and J lost 6 bases; unmatched junction nucleotides: 4. CDR3 protein: CASSQETGVDGYTF. The CDR3 region has the DNA TGTGCCAGCAGCCAAGAAACAGGGGTCGATGGCTACACCTTC.

Concerning this clonotype: This sequence may be a read error, since a much larger clone differs from it by one base. V gene TRBV6-2 or TRBV6-3 combines with J gene TRBJ1-1, with D unresolved. Per the germline V gene, CDR1 is MNHEY and CDR2 is SVGEGT. This CDR3 has 14 amino acids. The chain's CDR3 is CACRTPRVNTEAFF. The CDR3 DNA follows: TGTGCCTGCAGAACCCCGCGGGTGAACACTGAAGCTTTCTTT.

This clonotype was seen a handful of times. The V call is TRBV9, the J call TRBJ1-1; D gene uncertain. Germline V gene sequence: CDR1 SGDLS, CDR2 YYNGEE. This CDR3 region has 14 residues. Trimming pared 0 bases from V and 4 bases from J, leaving 10 bases between. CDR3 DNA: TGTGCCAGCAGCGTAGCGGGATCGGGCACTGAAGCTTTCTTT. Protein: CASSVAGSGTEAFF.

This clonotype was seen ten or more times. The V and J genes are TRBV20-1 and TRBJ2-7; D is unclear. CDR3 length: 14 residues. The germline V gene encodes CDR1 DFQATT and CDR2 SNEGSKA (reference sequence). Trimming removed 7 bases at V and 2 bases at J, with 18 bases between. DNA of the CDR3: TGCAGTGTCAACTGGGGTATCCGGGCCTACGAGCAGTACTTC. As protein: CSVNWGIRAYEQYF.

The V and J genes are TRBV2 and TRBJ2-3, with TRBD1 matching over 8 bases. The CDR3 is 17 amino acids. Trimming removed 6 bases from V and 3 bases from J; junction bases left unmatched: 14. CDR1 and CDR2 (germline): SNHLY, FYNNEI. CDR3 amino acids: CASSPGVGQGATDTQYF. The CDR3 region has the DNA TGTGCCAGCAGCCCAGGCGTGGGGCAGGGGGCGACAGATACGCAGTATTTT.

A note on this clonotype: A much bigger clone sits one base away, suggesting this may be a read error. The V call is TRBV28, the J call TRBJ1-1, with 7 bases matching TRBD1. The V gene end was trimmed by 5 bases and the J gene end by 4 bases; junction bases not matched to a gene: 16. The CDR3 runs 17 residues. Germline V CDR1 and CDR2: MDHEN, SYDVKM. CDR3 in amino acids: CASSNQGERMKGTEAFF. In DNA form, the CDR3 reads TGTGCCAGCAGTAACCAGGGGGAGAGGATGAAAGGCACTGAAGCTTTCTTT.